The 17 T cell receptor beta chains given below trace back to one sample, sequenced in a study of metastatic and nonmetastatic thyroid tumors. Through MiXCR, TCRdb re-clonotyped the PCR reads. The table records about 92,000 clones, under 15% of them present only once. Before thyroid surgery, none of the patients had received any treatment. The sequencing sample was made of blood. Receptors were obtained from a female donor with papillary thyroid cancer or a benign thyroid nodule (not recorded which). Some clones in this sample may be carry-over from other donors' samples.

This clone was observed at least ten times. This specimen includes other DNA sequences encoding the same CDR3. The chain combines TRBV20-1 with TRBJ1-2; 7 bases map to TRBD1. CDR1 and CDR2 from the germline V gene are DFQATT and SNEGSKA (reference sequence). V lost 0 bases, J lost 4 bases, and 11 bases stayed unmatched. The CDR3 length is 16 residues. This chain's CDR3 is CSARDSGRQGGYGYTF. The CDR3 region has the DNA TGCAGTGCTAGAGATTCGGGCCGACAGGGCGGCTATGGCTACACCTTC.

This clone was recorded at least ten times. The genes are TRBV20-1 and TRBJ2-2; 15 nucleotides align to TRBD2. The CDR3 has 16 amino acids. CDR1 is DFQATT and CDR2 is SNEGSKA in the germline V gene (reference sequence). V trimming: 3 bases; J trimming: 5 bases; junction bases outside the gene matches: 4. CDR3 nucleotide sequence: TGCAGTGCTAGCGGACTAGCGGGGGGGTTTACCGGGGAGCTGTTTTTT. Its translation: CSASGLAGGFTGELFF.

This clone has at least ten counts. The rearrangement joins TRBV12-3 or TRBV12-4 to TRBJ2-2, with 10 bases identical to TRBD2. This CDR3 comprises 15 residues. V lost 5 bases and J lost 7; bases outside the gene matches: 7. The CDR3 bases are TGTGCCAGCAGTGCCAAGCGGGGGGGGATCGGGGAGCTGTTTTTT. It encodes CASSAKRGGIGELFF.

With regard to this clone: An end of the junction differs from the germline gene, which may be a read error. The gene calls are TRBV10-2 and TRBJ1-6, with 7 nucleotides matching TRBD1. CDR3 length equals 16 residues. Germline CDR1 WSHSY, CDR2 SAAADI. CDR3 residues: CASSRGGGSLDSHLHF. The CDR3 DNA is TGCGCCAGCTCCAGGGGGGGGGGAAGTCTGGATTCACACCTCCACTTT.

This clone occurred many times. The CDR3 DNA reads TGTGCCAGCTCACCAGAAGACAGGGCACGGCCCCAGCATTTT. It yields the protein CASSPEDRARPQHF. The V call is TRBV18, the J call TRBJ1-5, with TRBD1 matching 7 bases. Germline CDR1 is KGHSH and CDR2 is LQKENI. The CDR3 is 14 residues long. The trim removed 2 bases at V and 9 bases at J, leaving 7 bases unmatched. Based on the CDR3 plus reference TRBV18 and TRBJ1-5, the full variable domain is NAGVMQNPRHLVRRRGQEARLRCSPMKGHSHVYWYRQLPEEGLKFMVYLQKENIIDESGMPKERFSAEFPKEGPSILRIQQVVRGDSAAYFCASSPEDRARPQHFGDGTRLSIL.

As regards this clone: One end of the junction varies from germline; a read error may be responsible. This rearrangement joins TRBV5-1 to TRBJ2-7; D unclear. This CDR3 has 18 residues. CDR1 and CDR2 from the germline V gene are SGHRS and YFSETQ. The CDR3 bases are TGCGCCAGCAGCTTGGCCTGGAGCTTAGGGCTACCGGGCTACAAGCAGTACTTC. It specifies CASSLAWSLGLPGYKQYF.

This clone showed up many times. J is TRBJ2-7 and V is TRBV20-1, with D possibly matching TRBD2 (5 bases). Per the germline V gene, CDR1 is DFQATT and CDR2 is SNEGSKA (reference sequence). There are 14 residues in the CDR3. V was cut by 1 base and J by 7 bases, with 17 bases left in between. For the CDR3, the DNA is TGCAGTGCTAGAGTGGAGAGCGAGGGAAGGGAGCAGTACTTC. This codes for CSARVESEGREQYF.

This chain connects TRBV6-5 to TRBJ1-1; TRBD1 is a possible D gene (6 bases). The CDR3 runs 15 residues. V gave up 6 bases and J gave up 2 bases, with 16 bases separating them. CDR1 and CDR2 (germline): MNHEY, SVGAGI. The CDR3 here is CASSYHGGTNTEAFF. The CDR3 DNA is TGTGCCAGCAGCTACCACGGCGGGACAAACACTGAAGCTTTCTTT.

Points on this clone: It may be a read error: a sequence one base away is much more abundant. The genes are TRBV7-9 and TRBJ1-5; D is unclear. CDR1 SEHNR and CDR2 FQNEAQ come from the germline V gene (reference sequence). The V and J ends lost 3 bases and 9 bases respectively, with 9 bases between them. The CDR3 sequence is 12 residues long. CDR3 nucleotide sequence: TGTGCCAGCAGCTTCGGTGTAGGGCCCCAGCATTTT. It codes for CASSFGVGPQHF.

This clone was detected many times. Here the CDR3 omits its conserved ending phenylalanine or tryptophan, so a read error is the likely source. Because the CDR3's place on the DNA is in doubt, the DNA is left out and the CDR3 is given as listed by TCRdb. CDR3 amino acids: CATSDSRLAG. The chain combines TRBV24-1 with TRBJ2-2; the table calls TRBD2, which could not be checked here. The CDR3 length equals 10 residues, ends included. CDR1 is KGHDR, CDR2 SFDVKD, per germline.

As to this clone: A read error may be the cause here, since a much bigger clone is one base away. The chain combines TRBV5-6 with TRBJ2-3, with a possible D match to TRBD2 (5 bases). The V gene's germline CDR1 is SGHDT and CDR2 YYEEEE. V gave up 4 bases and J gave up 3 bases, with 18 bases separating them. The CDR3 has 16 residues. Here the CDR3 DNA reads TGTGCCAGCAGCAGCACCCTGGGCGGGCGGACAGATACGCAGTATTTT. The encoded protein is CASSSTLGGRTDTQYF. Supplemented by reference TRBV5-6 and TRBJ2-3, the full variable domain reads DAGVTQSPTHLIKTRGQQVTLRCSPKSGHDTVSWYQQALGQGPQFIFQYYEEEERQRGNFPDRFSGHQFPNYSSELNVNALLLGDSALYLCASSSTLGGRTDTQYFGPGTRLTVL.

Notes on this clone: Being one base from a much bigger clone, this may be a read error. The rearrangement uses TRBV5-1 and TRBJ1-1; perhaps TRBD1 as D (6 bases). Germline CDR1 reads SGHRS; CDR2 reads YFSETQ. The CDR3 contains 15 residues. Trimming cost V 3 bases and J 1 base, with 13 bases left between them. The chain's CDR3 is CASSSPDSANTEAFF. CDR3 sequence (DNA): TGCGCCAGCAGCTCGCCGGACAGTGCGAACACTGAAGCTTTCTTT.

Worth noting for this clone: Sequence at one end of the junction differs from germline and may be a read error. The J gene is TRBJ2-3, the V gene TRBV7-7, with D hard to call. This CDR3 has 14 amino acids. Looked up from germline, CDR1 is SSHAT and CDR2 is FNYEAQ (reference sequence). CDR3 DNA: TGTGCTAGCAGCTTAGGGCACTCCACAGATACGCAGTATTTT. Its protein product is CASSLGHSTDTQYF.

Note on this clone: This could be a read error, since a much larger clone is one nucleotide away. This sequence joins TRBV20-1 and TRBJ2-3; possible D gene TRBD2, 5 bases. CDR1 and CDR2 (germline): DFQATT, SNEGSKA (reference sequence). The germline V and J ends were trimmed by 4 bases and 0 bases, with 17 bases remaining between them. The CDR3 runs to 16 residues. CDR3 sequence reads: CSATARLPSSTDTQYF. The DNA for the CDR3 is TGCAGTGCTACAGCCCGACTACCGTCTAGCACAGATACGCAGTATTTT.

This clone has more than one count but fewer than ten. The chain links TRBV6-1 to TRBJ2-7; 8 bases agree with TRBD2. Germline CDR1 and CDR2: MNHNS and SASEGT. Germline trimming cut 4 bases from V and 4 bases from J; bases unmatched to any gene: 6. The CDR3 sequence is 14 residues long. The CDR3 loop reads CASSAWRGAYEQYF. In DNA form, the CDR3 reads TGTGCCAGCAGTGCATGGCGGGGGGCATACGAGCAGTACTTC.

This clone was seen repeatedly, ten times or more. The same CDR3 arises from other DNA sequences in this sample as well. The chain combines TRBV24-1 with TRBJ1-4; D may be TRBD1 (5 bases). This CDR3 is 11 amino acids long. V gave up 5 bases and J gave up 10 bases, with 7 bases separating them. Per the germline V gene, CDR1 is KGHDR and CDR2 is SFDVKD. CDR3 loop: CATSVGGKLFF. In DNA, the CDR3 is TGTGCCACCAGTGTCGGGGGAAAACTGTTTTTT.

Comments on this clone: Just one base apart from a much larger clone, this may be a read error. The CDR3 reads CASSSPTSGVPSAEVDEQFF. In DNA form, the CDR3 reads TGTGCCAGCAGCTCCCCGACTAGCGGGGTGCCGTCCGCAGAAGTGGATGAGCAGTTCTTC. This chain uses TRBV7-8 with TRBJ2-1, with 11 bases fitting TRBD2. Germline V lookup: CDR1 SGHVS, CDR2 FQNEAQ. CDR3 length: 20 amino acids. The ends lost 4 bases at V and 8 bases at J; junction bases unmatched: 22.